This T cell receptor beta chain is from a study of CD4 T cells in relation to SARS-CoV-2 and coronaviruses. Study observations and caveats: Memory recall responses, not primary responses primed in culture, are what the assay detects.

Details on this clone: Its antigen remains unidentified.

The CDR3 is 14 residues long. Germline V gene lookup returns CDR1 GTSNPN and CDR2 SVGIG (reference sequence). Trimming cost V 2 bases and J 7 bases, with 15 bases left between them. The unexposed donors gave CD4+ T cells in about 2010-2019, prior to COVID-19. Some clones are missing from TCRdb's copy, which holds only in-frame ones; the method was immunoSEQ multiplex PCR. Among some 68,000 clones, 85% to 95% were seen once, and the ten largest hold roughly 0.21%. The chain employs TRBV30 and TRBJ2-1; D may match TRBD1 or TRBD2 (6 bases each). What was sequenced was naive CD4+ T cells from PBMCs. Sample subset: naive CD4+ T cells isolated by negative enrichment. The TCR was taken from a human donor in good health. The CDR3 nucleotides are TGTGCCTGGAGTTCGGGGGCGGAGGGGAATGAGCAGTTCTTC. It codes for CAWSSGAEGNEQFF.